The 7 T cell receptor beta chains below were found in one sample sequenced in a study of T cells after yellow fever vaccination. TCRdb reprocessed the 5' RACE reads via MiXCR and lists one record per CDR3 protein. The repertoire holds 100,000 to 150,000 distinct CDR3 sequences, with roughly 15% as singletons. The sample here was CD8+ T cells sorted from PBMCs, taken 5 days after the yellow fever booster vaccination. The receptors come from a man between 18 and 29 years old who received the YFV17D yellow fever vaccine.

This clonotype was picked up a small number of times. The gene calls are TRBV6-2 or TRBV6-3 and TRBJ2-5; 10 bases map to TRBD1. V trimming: 6 bases; J trimming: 2 bases; junction bases outside the gene matches: 6. The CDR3 consists of 15 residues. The germline V gene encodes CDR1 MNHEY and CDR2 SVGEGT. Here the CDR3 reads CASSRDRGPQETQYF. The CDR3 bases are TGTGCCAGCAGCCGGGACAGGGGTCCACAAGAGACCCAGTACTTC.

J is TRBJ2-5 and V is TRBV7-9; maybe TRBD2 (6 bases). Germline CDR1 SEHNR, CDR2 FQNEAQ (reference sequence). V was trimmed by 5 bases and J by 5 bases, leaving 18 bases between them. The CDR3 extends over 15 amino acids. The CDR3 DNA reads TGTGCCAGCAGCCCAGAAGGTCGTCTAGCGGAGACCCAGTACTTC. This gives the protein CASSPEGRLAETQYF.

The sample holds one count of this clonotype. V and J are TRBV28 and TRBJ2-1; tentatively, D is TRBD2 (6 bases). The ends were cut back, 1 base at V and 6 bases at J, with 13 bases in the middle. The germline CDR1 and CDR2 sequences are MDHEN and SYDVKM. The length of the CDR3 is 15 residues. CDR3 sequence (DNA): TGTGCCAGCAGTTTATCCCGGAGCGGGCTCAATGAGCAGTTCTTC. Residues: CASSLSRSGLNEQFF.

There are many counts of this clonotype. The chain recombines TRBV15 with TRBJ2-7; D unclear. This CDR3 has 13 residues. Trimming took 1 base from V and 1 from J, leaving 5 bases between them. Germline V lookup: CDR1 LNHNV, CDR2 YYDKDF (reference sequence). The CDR3 DNA is TGTGCCACCAGCAGAGGGATTTCCTACGAGCAGTACGTC. Its protein is CATSRGISYEQYV.

This rearrangement joins TRBV11-2 to TRBJ2-3; TRBD1 is a possible D gene (6 bases). V was pared by 3 bases and J by 0 bases, with 13 bases between. Germline V gene data show CDR1 as SGHAT and CDR2 as FQNNGV. The CDR3 is 16 residues long. As DNA, the CDR3 is TGTGCCAGCAGCTTTGAGGACAGACCGAGCACAGATACGCAGTATTTT. This sequence encodes CASSFEDRPSTDTQYF. Using reference TRBV11-2 and TRBJ2-3 for the parts outside the CDR3, the full variable domain is EAGVAQSPRYKIIEKRQSVAFWCNPISGHATLYWYQQILGQGPKLLIQFQNNGVVDDSQLPKDRFSAERLKGVDSTLKIQPAKLEDSAVYLCASSFEDRPSTDTQYFGPGTRLTVL.

The rearrangement joins TRBV4-3 to TRBJ2-2; TRBD2 aligns across 9 bases. After removal of 0 bases from V and 5 bases from J, the junction contained 7 bases not matched to a gene. This CDR3 spans 17 amino acids. The germline CDR1 and CDR2 sequences are LGHNA and YSLEER. CDR3 DNA sequence: TGCGCCAGCAGCCAAGAGGTAGCGGGGGCTAGGACCGGGGAGCTGTTTTTT. Its protein is CASSQEVAGARTGELFF.

The J gene is TRBJ1-1, the V gene TRBV9; no definite D call. Germline V lookup: CDR1 SGDLS, CDR2 YYNGEE. Trimming cost V 0 bases and J 7 bases, with 10 bases left between them. This CDR3 is built from 13 residues. In nucleotides, the CDR3 is TGTGCCAGCAGCGTAGCGGCTAACCTTGAAGCTTTCTTT. Protein: CASSVAANLEAFF.